The 28 T cell receptor beta chains below were found in one sample sequenced in a study of STAT5B mutations in CD4+ large granular lymphocyte leukemia. Repertoires were generated with immunoSEQ multiplex PCR, while TCRdb's copy carries only in-frame clones and drops some. The table includes just over 40,000 clones, roughly 84% detected once. The specimen was CD4+ T cells from blood buffy coats. All receptors derive from a human donor in good health.

The V call is TRBV29-1, the J call TRBJ1-1; D perhaps matches TRBD1 (5 bases). The V end was cut by 4 bases, the J end by 0 bases, with 9 bases between. This CDR3 region has 13 residues. Germline V CDR1 and CDR2: SQVTM, ANQGSEA. The CDR3 DNA sequence: TGCAGCGTTGGGCAGGGTCTGAACACTGAAGCTTTCTTT. This sequence encodes CSVGQGLNTEAFF.

The genes are TRBV5-1 and TRBJ1-2, with 11 nucleotides matching TRBD1. CDR1 is SGHRS and CDR2 is YFSETQ in the germline V gene. The CDR3 is 17 residues long. With V trimmed by 4 bases and J by 7 bases, 15 bases remained unmatched. Here the CDR3 reads CASSAEGQGARLAGYTF. The CDR3 nucleotides are TGCGCCAGCAGCGCTGAAGGACAGGGGGCGCGATTAGCTGGCTACACCTTC.

V usage is TRBV6-5 and J usage is TRBJ2-7; possibly TRBD1 for D (6 bases). CDR1 is MNHEY, CDR2 SVGAGI, per germline. Deletions cut 2 bases from V and 4 bases from J, with 15 bases between. The CDR3 runs to 15 residues. In DNA form, the CDR3 reads TGTGCCAGCAGTTACCAGAGGGGACAACTTTACGAGCAGTACTTC. Translating it yields CASSYQRGQLYEQYF.

The chain uses TRBV5-1 and TRBJ2-2; D may match TRBD1 or TRBD2 (5 bases each). The CDR3 has 14 residues. Trimming took off 7 bases at V and 2 bases at J, with 12 bases between the two ends. The germline gives CDR1 SGHRS, CDR2 YFSETQ. The CDR3 nucleotides read TGCGCCAGCCAACGTGGGGGTAACACCGGGGAGCTGTTTTTT. Residues: CASQRGGNTGELFF.

The chain is built from TRBV10-3 and TRBJ1-4; D gene ambiguous. In germline, CDR1 is ENHRY, CDR2 SYGVKD. V was trimmed by 6 bases and J by 7 bases, leaving 18 bases between them. The CDR3 covers 15 residues. The CDR3 sequence is CAISDTRTRGEKLFF. The CDR3, as DNA: TGTGCCATCAGCGATACCCGGACCCGGGGTGAAAAACTGTTTTTT.

This chain joins TRBV19 and TRBJ2-2, with 13 bases aligning to TRBD2. CDR3 length: 16 amino acids. Germline V lookup: CDR1 LNHDA, CDR2 SQIVND (reference sequence). The V and J ends lost 6 bases and 1 base, in that order; junction bases with no gene match: 2. Here the CDR3 reads CASRRTSGGNTGELFF. As DNA, the CDR3 is TGTGCCAGTAGGAGGACTAGCGGGGGGAACACCGGGGAGCTGTTTTTT.

This chain uses TRBV4-2 with TRBJ2-4, with TRBD1 as a possible D gene (7 bases). This CDR3 has 15 residues. V shed 3 bases and J shed 8 bases, with 17 bases lying between them. Germline CDR1 and CDR2: LGHNA and YNFKEQ. CDR3 coding DNA: TGTGCCAGCAGCCACCTAGGGGGCAGGGGGGACATTCAGTACTTC. It is translated as CASSHLGGRGDIQYF.

The chain recombines TRBV10-1 with TRBJ2-7; no firm D call. With 4 bases removed from V and 4 bases from J, the gap between germline ends came to 8 bases. Per germline, CDR1 WNHNN and CDR2 SYGVQD (reference sequence). This CDR3 region has 12 residues. The CDR3 DNA is TGCGCCAGCAGTGCTTCAGCATACGAGCAGTACTTC. This sequence encodes CASSASAYEQYF.

DNA of the CDR3: TGTGCCAGCAGCTTCAAATACCGGGACAGGGTTGACTATGGCTACACCTTC. It specifies CASSFKYRDRVDYGYTF. The V gene is TRBV11-1, the J gene TRBJ1-2; 9 bases map to TRBD1. The V segment lost 3 bases and the J segment 3 bases; nucleotides outside the gene matches: 11. CDR3 length: 17 residues. CDR1 and CDR2 (germline): SGHAT, FQDESV (reference sequence).

CDR3 in DNA: TGTGCCAGCAGTTTAGTACGAATAATGAATTACAACCGGGGTCAGGTAGACACCATATATTTT. It yields the protein CASSLVRIMNYNRGQVDTIYF. The chain couples TRBV27 to TRBJ1-3; D not certain. This CDR3 region has 21 residues. V was trimmed by 2 bases and J by 8 bases, leaving 34 bases between them. The germline gives CDR1 MNHEY, CDR2 SMNVEV (reference sequence).

The chain has TRBV6-5 and TRBJ2-5, with a weak D call TRBD1 (6 bases). The germline V and J ends were trimmed by 4 bases and 2 bases, with 8 bases remaining between them. In germline, CDR1 is MNHEY, CDR2 SVGAGI. This CDR3 is built from 13 residues. This CDR3 reads CASSLRGQETQYF. CDR3 bases: TGTGCCAGCAGTTTAAGGGGGCAAGAGACCCAGTACTTC.

This chain joins TRBV5-1 and TRBJ1-1; 10 nucleotides align to TRBD1. J gave up 2 bases and V 4 bases, and 2 bases lay outside the gene matches. Germline V gene lookup returns CDR1 SGHRS and CDR2 YFSETQ. This CDR3 has 14 residues. The CDR3 reads CASSRTGGNTEAFF. The CDR3, as DNA: TGCGCCAGCAGCCGGACAGGGGGTAACACTGAAGCTTTCTTT.

The V call is TRBV7-2, the J call TRBJ2-1; 7 nucleotides agree with TRBD2. Germline CDR1 SGHTA, CDR2 FQGNSA. The CDR3 has 16 residues. With 0 bases clipped from V and 5 bases from J, the junction kept 7 bases outside the gene matches. The CDR3 region has the DNA TGTGCCAGCAGCTTAGCGAGCGGGGTAGTAAACAATGAGCAGTTCTTC. Residues: CASSLASGVVNNEQFF. Drawing the rest from reference TRBV7-2 and TRBJ2-1, the complete variable domain is GAGVSQSPSNKVTEKGKDVELRCDPISGHTALYWYRQSLGQGLEFLIYFQGNSAPDKSGLPSDRFSAERTGGSVSTLTIQRTQQEDSAVYLCASSLASGVVNNEQFFGPGTRLTVL.

The rearrangement links TRBV7-9 to TRBJ2-2, with 7 bases matching TRBD1. Germline lookup yields CDR1 SEHNR and CDR2 FQNEAQ (reference sequence). V lost 5 bases, J lost 6 bases, and 6 bases stayed unmatched. The CDR3 contains 14 residues. The CDR3 loop is CASSPDRVSGELFF. Written as DNA, the CDR3 is TGTGCCAGCAGCCCAGACAGGGTATCCGGGGAGCTGTTTTTT.

The chain carries TRBV30 and TRBJ1-2; D remains unclear. The CDR3 loop spans 11 amino acids. Germline CDR1 reads GTSNPN; CDR2 reads SVGIG (reference sequence). V shed 2 bases and J shed 5 bases, with 6 bases lying between them. CDR3 sequence: CAWSMRYGYTF. CDR3 coding DNA: TGTGCCTGGAGTATGAGATATGGCTACACCTTC.

This clone was seen a single time. The rearrangement uses TRBV7-9 and TRBJ2-5; D is perhaps TRBD1 (5 bases). The CDR3 spans 15 residues. V lost 5 bases to trimming and J lost 5 bases, with 18 bases between them. Germline CDR1 SEHNR, CDR2 FQNEAQ (reference sequence). This chain's CDR3 is CASSPMTATWETQYF. The CDR3 DNA sequence: TGTGCCAGCAGCCCAATGACAGCGACATGGGAGACCCAGTACTTC.

This chain joins TRBV6-5 and TRBJ1-2; D is possibly TRBD1 (6 bases). The CDR3 runs to 16 residues. Germline CDR1 and CDR2: MNHEY and SVGAGI. V shed 0 bases and J shed 4 bases, with 15 bases lying between them. CDR3 DNA: TGTGCCAGCAGTTACTCCCTCTTAGGGGGGCCCTATGGCTACACCTTC. Its protein is CASSYSLLGGPYGYTF.

V is TRBV2 and J is TRBJ1-4; a weak D match, TRBD1 (6 bases). The CDR3 is made up of 19 amino acids. The V gene's germline CDR1 is SNHLY and CDR2 FYNNEI. Trimming took 1 base from V and 6 from J, leaving 24 bases between them. CDR3 sequence reads: CASSEVDRRLGSGDEKLFF. The CDR3, as DNA: TGTGCCAGCAGTGAAGTAGACAGGCGCCTAGGTAGTGGGGATGAAAAACTGTTTTTT.

This chain joins TRBV15 and TRBJ1-4; D not resolved. CDR1 is LNHNV, CDR2 YYDKDF, per germline (reference sequence). The CDR3 extends over 13 amino acids. Trimming stripped 4 bases from V and 6 bases from J, with 9 bases between. The CDR3 protein is CATSMEWDEKLFF. The CDR3 coding sequence is TGTGCCACCAGCATGGAGTGGGATGAAAAACTGTTTTTT.

This clone was seen only once. The chain recombines TRBV10-3 with TRBJ2-1; D remains unclear. The germline V and J ends were trimmed by 1 base and 4 bases, with 11 bases remaining between them. Germline CDR1 and CDR2: ENHRY and SYGVKD. CDR3 length: 15 residues. The CDR3 nucleotides are TGTGCCATCAGTGAGTTGTCCGCTAGATACAATGAGCAGTTCTTC. Protein: CAISELSARYNEQFF.

CDR3 sequence (DNA): TGTGCCAGCAGCGTAAATGGCGGTGCCTATGGCTACACCTTC. Protein: CASSVNGGAYGYTF. The chain employs TRBV9 and TRBJ1-2; D not resolved. Trimming pared 1 base from V and 4 bases from J, leaving 11 bases between. The CDR3 covers 14 residues. Per the germline V gene, CDR1 is SGDLS and CDR2 is YYNGEE.

The V call is TRBV4-1, the J call TRBJ2-2; possible D gene TRBD2, 5 bases. Germline CDR1 is MGHRA and CDR2 is YSYEKL. CDR3 length: 16 residues. The germline V and J ends were trimmed by 2 bases and 3 bases, with 13 bases remaining between them. CDR3 nucleotide sequence: TGCGCCAGCAGCCAAAGACCCTCGAGGGACACCGGGGAGCTGTTTTTT. This sequence encodes CASSQRPSRDTGELFF.

A few counts support this clone. The genes are TRBV18 and TRBJ1-1; D remains ambiguous. The CDR3 has 13 residues. Per germline, CDR1 KGHSH and CDR2 LQKENI. The V end lost 4 bases, the J end lost 1 base, and 7 bases lay between the germline ends. The CDR3 here is CASSLNSNTEAFF. The DNA of the CDR3 is TGTGCCAGCTCACTAAACTCGAACACTGAAGCTTTCTTT.

CDR3 protein: CASSVLARGVVETQYF. The CDR3 coding sequence is TGTGCCAGCAGCGTACTAGCTAGGGGAGTCGTTGAGACCCAGTACTTC. The J gene is TRBJ2-5, the V gene TRBV9; D tentatively reads TRBD1 or TRBD2 (5 bases each). With 1 base removed from V and 5 bases from J, the gap between germline ends came to 18 bases. CDR3 length: 16 amino acids. In germline, CDR1 is SGDLS, CDR2 YYNGEE. Full variable domain (outside the CDR3, taken from reference TRBV9 and TRBJ2-5): DSGVTQTPKHLITATGQRVTLRCSPRSGDLSVYWYQQSLDQGLQFLIQYYNGEERAKGNILERFSAQQFPDLHSELNLSSLELGDSALYFCASSVLARGVVETQYFGPGTRLLVL.

The V gene is TRBV15, the J gene TRBJ2-6, with D possibly TRBD2 on 7 matching bases. The V gene's germline CDR1 is LNHNV and CDR2 YYDKDF (reference sequence). The CDR3 contains 16 residues. Trimming removed 0 bases from V and 4 bases from J, with 10 bases in between. The CDR3 region has the DNA TGTGCCACCAGCAGAGATGGGGGGGCAGGGGCCAACGTCCTGACTTTC. Translated: CATSRDGGAGANVLTF.

V is TRBV10-3 and J is TRBJ2-7, with D possibly matching TRBD2 (5 bases). Germline V gene sequence: CDR1 ENHRY, CDR2 SYGVKD. The CDR3 runs to 13 residues. The V gene lost 6 bases and the J gene lost 5 bases, with 14 bases spanning the gap. CDR3 nucleotides: TGTGCCATCAGGCCAGCGGCTGTGGACGAGCAGTACTTC. This codes for CAIRPAAVDEQYF.

The chain recombines TRBV28 with TRBJ1-5; D is unclear. Between the trimmed V and J ends, which lost 3 bases and 3 bases, there was a span of 12 bases. The V gene's germline CDR1 is MDHEN and CDR2 SYDVKM. CDR3 length: 15 residues. CDR3 protein: CASSFLSRLNQPQHF. DNA of the CDR3: TGTGCCAGCAGTTTTTTATCCAGACTCAATCAGCCCCAGCATTTT. The full variable domain, its missing parts supplied by reference TRBV28 and TRBJ1-5, is DVKVTQSSRYLVKRTGEKVFLECVQDMDHENMFWYRQDPGLGLRLIYFSYDVKMKEKGDIPEGYSVSREKKERFSLILESASTNQTSMYLCASSFLSRLNQPQHFGDGTRLSIL.

This chain connects TRBV19 to TRBJ2-2; TRBD1 matches at 10 bases. The J segment lost 4 bases and the V segment lost 9 bases, leaving 8 bases of the junction unmatched. The CDR3 is made up of 15 amino acids. CDR1 LNHDA and CDR2 SQIVND come from the germline V gene (reference sequence). In DNA, the CDR3 is TGTGCCAGCCTGGGGGACAGGGGAGTCACCGGGGAGCTGTTTTTT. It encodes CASLGDRGVTGELFF.